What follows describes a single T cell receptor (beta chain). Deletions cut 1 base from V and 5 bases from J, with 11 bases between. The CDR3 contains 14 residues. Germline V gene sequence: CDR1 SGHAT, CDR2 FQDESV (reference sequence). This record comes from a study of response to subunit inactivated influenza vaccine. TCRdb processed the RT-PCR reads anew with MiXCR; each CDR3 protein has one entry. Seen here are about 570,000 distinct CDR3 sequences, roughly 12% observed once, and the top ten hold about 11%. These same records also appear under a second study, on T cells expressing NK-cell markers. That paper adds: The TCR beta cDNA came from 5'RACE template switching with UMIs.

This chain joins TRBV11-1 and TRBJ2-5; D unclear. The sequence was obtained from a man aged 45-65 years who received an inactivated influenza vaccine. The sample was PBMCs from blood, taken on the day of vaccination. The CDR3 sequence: CASSLEGLRETQYF. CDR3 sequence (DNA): TGTGCCAGCAGCTTAGAGGGCCTAAGGGAGACCCAGTACTTC.